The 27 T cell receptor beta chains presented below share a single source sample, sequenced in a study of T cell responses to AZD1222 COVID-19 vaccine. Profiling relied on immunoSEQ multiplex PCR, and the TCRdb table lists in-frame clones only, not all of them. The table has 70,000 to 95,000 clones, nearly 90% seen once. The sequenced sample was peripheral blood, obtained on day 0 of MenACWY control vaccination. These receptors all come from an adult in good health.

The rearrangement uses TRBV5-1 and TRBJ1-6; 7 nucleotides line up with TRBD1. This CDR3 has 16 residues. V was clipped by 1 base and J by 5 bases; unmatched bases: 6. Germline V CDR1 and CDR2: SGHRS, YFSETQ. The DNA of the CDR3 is TGCGCCAGCAGCTTGCCCGGACAGGTGGATAATTCACCCCTCCACTTT. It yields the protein CASSLPGQVDNSPLHF.

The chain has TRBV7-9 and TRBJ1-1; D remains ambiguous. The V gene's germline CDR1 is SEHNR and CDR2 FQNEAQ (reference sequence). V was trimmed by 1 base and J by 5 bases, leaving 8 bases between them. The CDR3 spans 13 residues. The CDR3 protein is CASSLVGETEAFF. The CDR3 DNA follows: TGTGCCAGCAGCTTAGTCGGAGAGACTGAAGCTTTCTTT.

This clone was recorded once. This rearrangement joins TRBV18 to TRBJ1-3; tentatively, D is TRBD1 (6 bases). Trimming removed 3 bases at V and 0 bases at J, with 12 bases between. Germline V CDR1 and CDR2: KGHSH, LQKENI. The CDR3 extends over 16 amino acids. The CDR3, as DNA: TGTGCCAGCTCACCCGGACAGACCAACTCTGGAAACACCATATATTTT. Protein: CASSPGQTNSGNTIYF.

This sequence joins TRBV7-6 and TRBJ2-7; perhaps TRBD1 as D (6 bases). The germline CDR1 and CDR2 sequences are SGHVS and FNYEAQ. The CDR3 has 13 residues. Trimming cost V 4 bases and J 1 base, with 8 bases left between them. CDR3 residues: CASSSQGSYEQYF. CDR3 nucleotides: TGTGCCAGCAGCTCCCAGGGGTCCTACGAGCAGTACTTC.

The CDR3 nucleotides are TGTGCCAGCAGTTTCTCGGGGGGTCCTCGGCATGAGCAGTTCTTC. It translates to CASSFSGGPRHEQFF. This chain uses TRBV27 with TRBJ2-1; TRBD2 aligns across 7 bases. There are 15 residues in the CDR3. Per the germline V gene, CDR1 is MNHEY and CDR2 is SMNVEV (reference sequence). V trimming: 3 bases; J trimming: 8 bases; junction bases outside the gene matches: 10.

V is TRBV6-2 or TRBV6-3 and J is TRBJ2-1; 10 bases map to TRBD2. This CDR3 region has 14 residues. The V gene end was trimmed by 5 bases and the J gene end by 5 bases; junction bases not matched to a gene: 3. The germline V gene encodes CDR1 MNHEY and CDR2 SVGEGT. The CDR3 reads CASSRSGGNNEQFF. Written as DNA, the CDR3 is TGTGCCAGCAGTCGTAGCGGGGGGAACAATGAGCAGTTCTTC.

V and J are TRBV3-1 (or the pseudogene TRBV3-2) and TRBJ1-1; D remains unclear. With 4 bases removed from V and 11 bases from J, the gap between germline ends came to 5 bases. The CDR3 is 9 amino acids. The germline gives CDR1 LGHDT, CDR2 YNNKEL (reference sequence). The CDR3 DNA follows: TGTGCCAGCAGCCCGAGGGCTTTCTTT. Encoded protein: CASSPRAFF.

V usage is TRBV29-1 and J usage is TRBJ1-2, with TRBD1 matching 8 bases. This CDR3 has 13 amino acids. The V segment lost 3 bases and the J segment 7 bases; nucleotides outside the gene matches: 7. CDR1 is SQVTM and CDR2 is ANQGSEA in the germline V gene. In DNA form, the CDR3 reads TGCAGCGTTGATTGGTCAGGGGGCTTTGGCTACACCTTC. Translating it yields CSVDWSGGFGYTF.

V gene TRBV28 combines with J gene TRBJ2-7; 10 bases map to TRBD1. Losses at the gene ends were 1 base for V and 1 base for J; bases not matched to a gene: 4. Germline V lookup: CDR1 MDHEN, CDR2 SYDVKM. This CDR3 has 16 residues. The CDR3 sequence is CASSLYPGQGSYEQYF. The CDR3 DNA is TGTGCCAGCAGTTTATATCCGGGACAGGGGTCCTACGAGCAGTACTTC. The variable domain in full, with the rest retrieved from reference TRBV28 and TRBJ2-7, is DVKVTQSSRYLVKRTGEKVFLECVQDMDHENMFWYRQDPGLGLRLIYFSYDVKMKEKGDIPEGYSVSREKKERFSLILESASTNQTSMYLCASSLYPGQGSYEQYFGPGTRLTVT.

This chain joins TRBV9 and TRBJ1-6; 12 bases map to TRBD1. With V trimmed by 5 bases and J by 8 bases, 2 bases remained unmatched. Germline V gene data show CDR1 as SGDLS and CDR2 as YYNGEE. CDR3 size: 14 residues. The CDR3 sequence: CASSGTGGYSPLHF. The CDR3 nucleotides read TGTGCCAGCAGTGGGACAGGGGGCTATTCACCCCTCCACTTT.

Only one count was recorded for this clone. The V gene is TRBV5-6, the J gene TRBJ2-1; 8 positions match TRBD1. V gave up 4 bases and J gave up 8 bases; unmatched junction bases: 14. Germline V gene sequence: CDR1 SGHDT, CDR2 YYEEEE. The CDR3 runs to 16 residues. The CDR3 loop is CASSQTGVEIVDEQFF. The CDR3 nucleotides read TGTGCCAGCAGCCAGACAGGGGTAGAGATAGTGGATGAGCAGTTCTTC.

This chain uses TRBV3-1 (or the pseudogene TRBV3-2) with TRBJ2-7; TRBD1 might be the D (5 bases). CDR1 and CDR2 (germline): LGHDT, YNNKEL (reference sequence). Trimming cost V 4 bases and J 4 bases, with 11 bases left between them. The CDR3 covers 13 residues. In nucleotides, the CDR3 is TGTGCCAGCAGCCGGCAGGGATCGTACGAGCAGTACTTC. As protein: CASSRQGSYEQYF.

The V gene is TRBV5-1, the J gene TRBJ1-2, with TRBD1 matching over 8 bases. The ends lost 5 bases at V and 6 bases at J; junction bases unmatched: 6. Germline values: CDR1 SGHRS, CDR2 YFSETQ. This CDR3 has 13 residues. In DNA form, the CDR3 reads TGCGCCAGCAGTTCCGGACAGGGAGATGGCTACACCTTC. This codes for CASSSGQGDGYTF.

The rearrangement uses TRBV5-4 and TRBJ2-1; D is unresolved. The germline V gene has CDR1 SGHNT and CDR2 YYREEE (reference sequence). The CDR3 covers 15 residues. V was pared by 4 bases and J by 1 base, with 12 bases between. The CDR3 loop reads CASSADGVSYNEQFF. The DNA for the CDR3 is TGTGCCAGCAGCGCGGATGGGGTATCCTACAATGAGCAGTTCTTC. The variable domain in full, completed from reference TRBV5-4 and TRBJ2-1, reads ETGVTQSPTHLIKTRGQQVTLRCSSQSGHNTVSWYQQALGQGPQFIFQYYREEENGRGNFPPRFSGLQFPNYSSELNVNALELDDSALYLCASSADGVSYNEQFFGPGTRLTVL.

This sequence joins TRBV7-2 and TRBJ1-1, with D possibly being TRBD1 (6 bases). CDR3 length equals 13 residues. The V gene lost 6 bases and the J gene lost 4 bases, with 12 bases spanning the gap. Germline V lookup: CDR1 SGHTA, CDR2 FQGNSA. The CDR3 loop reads CASSQGRSTEAFF. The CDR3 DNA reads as TGTGCCAGCAGTCAGGGGCGTAGCACTGAAGCTTTCTTT.

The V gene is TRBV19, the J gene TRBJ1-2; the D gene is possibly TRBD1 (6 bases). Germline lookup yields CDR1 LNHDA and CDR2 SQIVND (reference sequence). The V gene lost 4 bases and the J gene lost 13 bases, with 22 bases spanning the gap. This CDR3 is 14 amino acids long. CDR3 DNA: TGTGCCAGTAGTAGCCGGGACACCGGCATTGTTGGCACCTTC. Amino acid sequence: CASSSRDTGIVGTF.

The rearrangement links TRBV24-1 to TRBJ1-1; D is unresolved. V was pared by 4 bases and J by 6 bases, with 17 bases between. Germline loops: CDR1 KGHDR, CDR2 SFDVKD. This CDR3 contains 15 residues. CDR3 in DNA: TGTGCCACCAGTGACTATCAGGCGTTTTACGCTGAAGCTTTCTTT. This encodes CATSDYQAFYAEAFF.

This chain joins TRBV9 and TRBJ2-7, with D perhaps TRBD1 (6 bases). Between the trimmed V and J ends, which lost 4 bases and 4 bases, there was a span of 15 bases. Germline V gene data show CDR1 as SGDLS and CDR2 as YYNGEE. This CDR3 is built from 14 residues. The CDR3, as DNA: TGTGCCAGCAGCCCCACAGGGATGAGGTACGAGCAGTACTTC. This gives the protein CASSPTGMRYEQYF.

The CDR3 protein is CASSLVPGFTDTQYF. DNA of the CDR3: TGTGCCAGCAGCTTAGTGCCAGGATTCACAGATACGCAGTATTTT. The chain employs TRBV7-8 and TRBJ2-3; D gene uncertain. Trimming pared 1 base from V and 2 bases from J, leaving 10 bases between. The germline V gene has CDR1 SGHVS and CDR2 FQNEAQ. CDR3 length: 15 amino acids.

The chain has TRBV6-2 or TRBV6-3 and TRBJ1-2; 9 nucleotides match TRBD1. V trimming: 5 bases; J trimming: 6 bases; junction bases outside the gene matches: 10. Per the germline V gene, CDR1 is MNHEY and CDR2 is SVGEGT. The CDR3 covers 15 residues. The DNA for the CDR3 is TGTGCCAGCAGTAAAGACAGGGGGGCTCTTGATGGCTACACCTTC. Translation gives CASSKDRGALDGYTF.

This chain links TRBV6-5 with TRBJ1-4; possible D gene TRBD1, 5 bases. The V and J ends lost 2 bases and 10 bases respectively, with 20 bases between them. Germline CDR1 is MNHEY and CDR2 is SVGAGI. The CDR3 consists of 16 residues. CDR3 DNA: TGTGCCAGCAGTTACCTTACCGGGACTGCGGGGGGAAAACTGTTTTTT. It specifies CASSYLTGTAGGKLFF.

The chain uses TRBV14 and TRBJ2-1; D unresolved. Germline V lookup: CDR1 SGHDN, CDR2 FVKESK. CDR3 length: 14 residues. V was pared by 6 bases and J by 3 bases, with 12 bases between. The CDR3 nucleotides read TGTGCCAGCAGTGACATCGATTTCTACAATGAGCAGTTCTTC. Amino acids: CASSDIDFYNEQFF. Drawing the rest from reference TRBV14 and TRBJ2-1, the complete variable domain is EAGVTQFPSHSVIEKGQTVTLRCDPISGHDNLYWYRRVMGKEIKFLLHFVKESKQDESGMPNNRFLAERTGGTYSTLKVQPAELEDSGVYFCASSDIDFYNEQFFGPGTRLTVL.

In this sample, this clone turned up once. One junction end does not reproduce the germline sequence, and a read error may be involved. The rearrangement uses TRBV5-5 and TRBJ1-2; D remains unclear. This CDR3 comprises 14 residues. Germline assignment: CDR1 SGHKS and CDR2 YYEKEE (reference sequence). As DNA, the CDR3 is TGTGCCAGCACCTTGGTGGATCCGGAATATGGCTACACCTTC. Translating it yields CASTLVDPEYGYTF.

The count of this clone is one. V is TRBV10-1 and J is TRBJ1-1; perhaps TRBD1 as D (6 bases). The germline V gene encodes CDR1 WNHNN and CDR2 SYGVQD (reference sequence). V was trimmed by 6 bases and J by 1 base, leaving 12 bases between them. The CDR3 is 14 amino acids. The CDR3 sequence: CASRRGRGNTEAFF. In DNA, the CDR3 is TGCGCCAGCAGGAGGGGCAGGGGGAACACTGAAGCTTTCTTT.

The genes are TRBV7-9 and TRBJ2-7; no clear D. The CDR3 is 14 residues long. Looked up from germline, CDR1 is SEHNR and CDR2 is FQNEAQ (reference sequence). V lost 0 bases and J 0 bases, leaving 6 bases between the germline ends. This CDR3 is CASSLAGSSYEQYF. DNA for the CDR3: TGTGCCAGCAGCTTAGCAGGCAGCTCCTACGAGCAGTACTTC.

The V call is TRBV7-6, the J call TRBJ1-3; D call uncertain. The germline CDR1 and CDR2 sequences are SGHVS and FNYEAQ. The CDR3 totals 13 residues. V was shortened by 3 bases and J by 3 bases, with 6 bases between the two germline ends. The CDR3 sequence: CASSLEVGNTIYF. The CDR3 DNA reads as TGTGCCAGCAGCTTGGAAGTTGGAAACACCATATATTTT.

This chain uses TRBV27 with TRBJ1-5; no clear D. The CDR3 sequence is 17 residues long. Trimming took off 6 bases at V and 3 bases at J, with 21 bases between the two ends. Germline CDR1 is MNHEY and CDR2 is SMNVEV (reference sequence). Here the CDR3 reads CASRIRRSDRFNQPQHF. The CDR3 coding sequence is TGTGCCAGCAGAATAAGGCGGTCCGACCGCTTCAATCAGCCCCAGCATTTT.